This T cell receptor (beta chain) appears in the sequencing data of a study of blood T cell repertoires in COVID-19. How the authors handled the data: Amplifying reference gene primers gave estimates of nucleated cell counts. Only in-frame clones appear in the TCRdb table, and some are missing; sequencing was by immunoSEQ multiplex PCR. Clone size and the V and J calls come from that table; the DNA yielded D and trimming. This table has about 480,000 clones, roughly 90% appearing once. Those enrolled, adults aged about 18 to 89 years, came from some 23 US areas. Allocation to cohorts depended on clinical history reported by the participants. Donors in Cohort 3 who had recovered were those with two negative PCRs, healthcare professional clearance, or resolution of their symptoms. Germline V CDR1 and CDR2: SGHRS, YFSETQ. The CDR3 runs to 16 residues. V shed 4 bases and J 0 bases; nucleotides not matched to a gene: 9.

This rearrangement joins TRBV5-1 to TRBJ1-2, with 7 positions matching TRBD1. Sequencing used PBMCs or T cells enriched from blood (not recorded which). This clonotype was sampled from a woman aged 35 to 49 who had recovered from COVID-19. CDR3 in amino acids: CASSPGTVDTNYGYTF. The DNA of the CDR3 is TGCGCCAGCAGCCCGGGGACAGTCGATACTAACTATGGCTACACCTTC.